These 8 T cell receptor beta chains were all obtained from the same sample, sequenced in a study of Tregs in tolerant kidney transplant recipients. This table comes from immunoSEQ multiplex PCR, and its TCRdb copy is limited to in-frame clones, with some not included. Counted here are fewer than 2,000 clones, around 75% occurring once; the ten biggest clones make up 4.4%. Their antigen targets remain unknown. Sequenced sample: CD8+ T cells from blood cultured with allogeneic cells. Receptor source: a human donor in good health.

The chain has TRBV6-5 and TRBJ2-4, with 8 bases that match TRBD2. The CDR3 loop spans 15 amino acids. With 2 bases clipped from V and 8 bases from J, the junction kept 8 bases outside the gene matches. The germline gives CDR1 MNHEY, CDR2 SVGAGI. This CDR3 reads CASSYTGGAGDIQYF. The CDR3 region has the DNA TGTGCCAGCAGTTACACCGGGGGGGCCGGAGACATTCAGTACTTC.

There are a few counts of this clone. The chain recombines TRBV27 with TRBJ2-7, with TRBD2 matching over 10 bases. V was clipped by 4 bases and J by 5 bases; unmatched bases: 5. There are 14 residues in the CDR3. CDR1 and CDR2 from the germline V gene are MNHEY and SMNVEV (reference sequence). The CDR3 spells CASSSLAGEDEQYF. CDR3 coding DNA: TGTGCCAGCAGTTCGCTAGCGGGAGAAGACGAGCAGTACTTC.

The J gene is TRBJ2-1, the V gene TRBV19, with 10 bases fitting TRBD1. Trimming removed 5 bases from V and 9 bases from J; junction bases left unmatched: 10. This CDR3 is 15 amino acids long. Germline assignment: CDR1 LNHDA and CDR2 SQIVND (reference sequence). Here the CDR3 reads CASSLLGTGVGEQFF. The CDR3 bases are TGTGCCAGTAGTCTTCTGGGGACAGGGGTTGGTGAGCAGTTCTTC.

This chain links TRBV27 with TRBJ1-2, with a weak D call TRBD1 (5 bases). V lost 2 bases to trimming and J lost 4 bases, with 11 bases between them. This CDR3 contains 14 residues. Germline-derived CDR1 and CDR2 are MNHEY and SMNVEV (reference sequence). The CDR3 bases are TGTGCCAGCAGTTTAGCGAGGGGCGCCTATGGCTACACCTTC. This gives the protein CASSLARGAYGYTF.

V and J are TRBV2 and TRBJ2-7; 8 nucleotides match TRBD1. Germline V gives CDR1 SNHLY, CDR2 FYNNEI. This CDR3 spans 15 amino acids. Germline trimming cut 6 bases from V and 0 bases from J; bases unmatched to any gene: 7. The CDR3 bases are TGTGCCAGCAGACTTGGGACAGGATCCTCCTACGAGCAGTACTTC. This codes for CASRLGTGSSYEQYF.

The rearrangement uses TRBV6-6 and TRBJ2-2; D not resolved. The V and J ends lost 1 base and 1 base respectively, with 1 base between them. This CDR3 is 13 amino acids long. CDR1 is MNHNY and CDR2 is SVGAGI in the germline V gene (reference sequence). In DNA, the CDR3 is TGTGCCAGCAGTTACTTGAACACCGGGGAGCTGTTTTTT. It codes for CASSYLNTGELFF.

This clone was seen more than once but under ten times. The V and J genes are TRBV6-5 and TRBJ2-1, with a tentative D call TRBD2 (5 bases). CDR1 is MNHEY and CDR2 is SVGAGI in the germline V gene. The V and J ends lost 7 bases and 9 bases respectively, with 10 bases between them. There are 11 residues in the CDR3. The DNA of the CDR3 is TGTGCCAGCACCTCGGGGATTGAGCAGTTCTTC. Amino acids: CASTSGIEQFF.

V is TRBV11-2 and J is TRBJ2-1; D call uncertain. The CDR3 covers 11 residues. CDR1 and CDR2 from the germline V gene are SGHAT and FQNNGV. With 4 bases removed from V and 10 bases from J, the gap between germline ends came to 8 bases. CDR3 sequence reads: CASSSRREQFF. In DNA, the CDR3 is TGTGCCAGCAGCTCACGACGAGAGCAGTTCTTC.